Listed below are T cell receptor beta chains from one sample, sequenced in a study of shared clonotypes between healthy human individuals. The data were produced by immunoSEQ multiplex PCR, yet TCRdb's version contains in-frame clones alone and is incomplete. The table has about 560,000 clones, around three quarters seen once; the top ten hold 12%. Sequencing used PBMCs. The source is a woman aged 40 to 50 in good health. Some clones in this sample may be carry-over from other donors' samples. The CDR3 runs from the conserved cysteine through the conserved F or W. A D gene is named only where the DNA matches it firmly. Part of the rows lack a size; the others show once, few, many or a class for expanded clones.

V gene: TRBV7-2; clone size: -; D gene: -; J gene: TRBJ1-2; CDR3 protein: CASSLVGRNYGYTF; CDR3 DNA: TGTGCCAGCAGCTTAGTGGGCAGAAACTATGGCTACACCTTC
V gene: TRBV19; clone size: -; D gene: -; J gene: TRBJ2-1; CDR3 protein: CASSLLYNEQFF; CDR3 DNA: TGTGCCAGTAGTCTTCTATACAATGAGCAGTTCTTC
V gene: TRBV7-8; clone size: -; D gene: TRBD1; J gene: TRBJ1-6; CDR3 protein: CASRAITGARSPLHF; CDR3 DNA: TGTGCCAGCAGAGCCATAACAGGGGCTCGTTCACCCCTCCACTTT
V gene: TRBV27; clone size: -; D gene: -; J gene: TRBJ1-1; CDR3 protein: CASSTMENTEAFF; CDR3 DNA: TGTGCCAGCTCAACGATGGAGAACACTGAAGCTTTCTTT
V gene: TRBV5-6; clone size: -; D gene: TRBD2; J gene: TRBJ2-3; CDR3 protein: CASSLALAGGADTQYF; CDR3 DNA: TGTGCCAGCAGCTTGGCGCTAGCGGGAGGGGCAGATACGCAGTATTTT
V gene: TRBV6-5; clone size: many; D gene: TRBD1; J gene: TRBJ2-5; CDR3 protein: CASSFTPGTGRETQYF; CDR3 DNA: TGTGCCAGCAGTTTCACTCCGGGGACAGGGCGAGAGACCCAGTACTTC
V gene: TRBV5-4; clone size: few; D gene: TRBD1; J gene: TRBJ2-7; CDR3 protein: CASSKQGAAPYEQYF; CDR3 DNA: TGTGCCAGCAGCAAACAGGGGGCAGCGCCCTACGAGCAGTACTTC
V gene: TRBV11-2; clone size: -; D gene: TRBD1; J gene: TRBJ2-3; CDR3 protein: CASSQDPGGLGSDTQYF; CDR3 DNA: TGTGCCAGCAGCCAAGACCCAGGGGGCTTGGGCTCAGATACGCAGTATTTT
V gene: TRBV7-2; clone size: -; D gene: -; J gene: TRBJ2-7; CDR3 protein: CASSLQTGGDEQYF; CDR3 DNA: TGTGCCAGCAGCTTACAAACAGGGGGGGACGAGCAGTACTTC
V gene: TRBV7-9; clone size: -; D gene: TRBD1; J gene: TRBJ2-2; CDR3 protein: CASSSGTGGHGELFF; CDR3 DNA: TGTGCCAGCAGCTCCGGAACAGGGGGCCACGGGGAGCTGTTTTTT
V gene: TRBV2; clone size: few; D gene: -; J gene: TRBJ2-5; CDR3 protein: CASSESVQETQYF; CDR3 DNA: TGTGCCAGCAGTGAGAGCGTCCAAGAGACCCAGTACTTC
V gene: TRBV28; clone size: -; D gene: -; J gene: TRBJ1-5; CDR3 protein: CASSLNLNNQPQHF; CDR3 DNA: TGTGCCAGCAGTCTGAATTTGAACAATCAGCCCCAGCATTTT
V gene: TRBV19; clone size: -; D gene: -; J gene: TRBJ1-2; CDR3 protein: CASSSPHTGSNYGYTF; CDR3 DNA: TGTGCCAGTAGTAGTCCTCATACAGGGTCTAACTATGGCTACACCTTC
V gene: TRBV7-2; clone size: -; D gene: TRBD1; J gene: TRBJ2-2; CDR3 protein: CASRRGRDTGELFF; CDR3 DNA: TGTGCCAGCAGGAGGGGGCGAGACACCGGGGAGCTGTTTTTT
V gene: TRBV30; clone size: -; D gene: -; J gene: TRBJ2-5; CDR3 protein: CAWSQGAQETQYF; CDR3 DNA: TGTGCCTGGAGTCAAGGGGCGCAAGAGACCCAGTACTTC
V gene: TRBV11-3; clone size: once; D gene: -; J gene: TRBJ1-4; CDR3 protein: CASSFRGWDEKLFF; CDR3 DNA: TGTGCCAGCAGCTTCCGGGGTTGGGATGAAAAACTGTTTTTT
V gene: TRBV7-2; clone size: few; D gene: -; J gene: TRBJ1-5; CDR3 protein: CASSFRNQPQHF; CDR3 DNA: TGTGCCAGCAGTTTTAGGAATCAGCCCCAGCATTTT
V gene: TRBV19; clone size: once; D gene: TRBD2; J gene: TRBJ2-1; CDR3 protein: CASRGTSGYNEQFF; CDR3 DNA: TGTGCCAGTAGAGGGACTAGCGGATACAATGAGCAGTTCTTC
V gene: TRBV29-1; clone size: -; D gene: TRBD2; J gene: TRBJ2-3; CDR3 protein: CSGVAGGQADTQYF; CDR3 DNA: TGCAGCGGGGTAGCGGGAGGGCAGGCAGATACGCAGTATTTT
V gene: TRBV7-3; clone size: few; D gene: TRBD2; J gene: TRBJ2-1; CDR3 protein: CASSPGLALFDEQFF; CDR3 DNA: TGTGCCAGCAGTCCGGGACTAGCCTTATTTGATGAGCAGTTCTTC
V gene: TRBV29-1; clone size: -; D gene: -; J gene: TRBJ2-1; CDR3 protein: CSVEEGASYNEQFF; CDR3 DNA: TGCAGCGTTGAAGAGGGGGCGTCGTACAATGAGCAGTTCTTC
V gene: TRBV6-4; clone size: many; D gene: -; J gene: TRBJ2-3; CDR3 protein: CASSERGTDTQYF; CDR3 DNA: TGTGCCAGCAGTGAACGGGGCACAGATACGCAGTATTTT
V gene: TRBV6-1; clone size: -; D gene: -; J gene: TRBJ2-3; CDR3 protein: CASGIYTDTQYF; CDR3 DNA: TGTGCCAGCGGAATCTACACAGATACGCAGTATTTT
V gene: TRBV6-5; clone size: once; D gene: -; J gene: TRBJ1-4; CDR3 protein: CASSYRGGRYEKLFF; CDR3 DNA: TGTGCCAGCAGTTATCGGGGGGGGCGTTATGAAAAACTGTTTTTT
V gene: TRBV30; clone size: -; D gene: TRBD1; J gene: TRBJ1-5; CDR3 protein: CAWGNTGDQPQHF; CDR3 DNA: TGTGCCTGGGGGAACACAGGGGATCAGCCCCAGCATTTT
V gene: TRBV27; clone size: -; D gene: -; J gene: TRBJ2-2; CDR3 protein: CASSLGTGELFF; CDR3 DNA: TGTGCCAGCAGTTTGGGCACCGGGGAGCTGTTTTTT
V gene: TRBV18; clone size: -; D gene: -; J gene: TRBJ2-2; CDR3 protein: CASSPATGELFF; CDR3 DNA: TGTGCCAGCTCACCGGCCACCGGGGAGCTGTTTTTT
V gene: TRBV4-2; clone size: -; D gene: -; J gene: TRBJ1-4; CDR3 protein: CASSQERAVNEKLFF; CDR3 DNA: TGTGCCAGCAGCCAAGAAAGGGCGGTCAATGAAAAACTGTTTTTT
V gene: TRBV5-6; clone size: many; D gene: -; J gene: TRBJ2-5; CDR3 protein: CASSFRLGPWETQYF; CDR3 DNA: TGTGCCAGCAGCTTCAGACTAGGGCCCTGGGAGACCCAGTACTTC
V gene: TRBV28; clone size: -; D gene: -; J gene: TRBJ1-3; CDR3 protein: CASGSTNSGNTIYF; CDR3 DNA: TGTGCCAGCGGATCGACCAACTCTGGAAACACCATATATTTT
V gene: TRBV10-2; clone size: -; D gene: TRBD2; J gene: TRBJ2-7; CDR3 protein: CASRPSGSLYEQYF; CDR3 DNA: TGCGCCAGCAGGCCGAGCGGGAGCCTCTACGAGCAGTACTTC
V gene: TRBV15; clone size: -; D gene: TRBD1; J gene: TRBJ2-7; CDR3 protein: CATSLDRGDYEQYF; CDR3 DNA: TGTGCCACCAGCCTGGACAGGGGAGACTACGAGCAGTACTTC
V gene: TRBV2; clone size: -; D gene: TRBD1; J gene: TRBJ1-2; CDR3 protein: CASSQEGETGGGYTF; CDR3 DNA: TGTGCCAGCAGCCAAGAAGGCGAGACAGGGGGTGGCTACACCTTC
V gene: TRBV4-1; clone size: -; D gene: -; J gene: TRBJ1-5; CDR3 protein: CASSQDWGSGLGNQPQHF; CDR3 DNA: TGCGCCAGCAGCCAAGATTGGGGGTCAGGGCTTGGCAATCAGCCCCAGCATTTT
V gene: TRBV30; clone size: few; D gene: TRBD2; J gene: TRBJ2-7; CDR3 protein: CAWSRGEIEQYF; CDR3 DNA: TGTGCCTGGAGCCGGGGGGAGATCGAGCAGTACTTC
V gene: TRBV5-1; clone size: -; D gene: TRBD2; J gene: TRBJ2-7; CDR3 protein: CASSLRAGEDEQYF; CDR3 DNA: TGCGCCAGCAGCTTGAGGGCGGGAGAAGACGAGCAGTACTTC
V gene: TRBV18; clone size: -; D gene: -; J gene: TRBJ2-7; CDR3 protein: CASSPGRDEQYF; CDR3 DNA: TGTGCCAGCTCACCTGGGCGAGACGAGCAGTACTTC
V gene: TRBV9; clone size: -; D gene: -; J gene: TRBJ2-5; CDR3 protein: CASSREETQYF; CDR3 DNA: TGTGCCAGCAGCCGAGAGGAGACCCAGTACTTC
V gene: TRBV19; clone size: few; D gene: TRBD2; J gene: TRBJ2-7; CDR3 protein: CASSISHTTSADYEQYF; CDR3 DNA: TGTGCCAGTAGTATTTCCCACACGACTAGCGCGGACTACGAGCAGTACTTC
V gene: TRBV28; clone size: -; D gene: -; J gene: TRBJ2-7; CDR3 protein: CASSSHYEQYF; CDR3 DNA: TGTGCCAGCAGTTCCCATTACGAGCAGTACTTC
V gene: TRBV30; clone size: -; D gene: TRBD1; J gene: TRBJ1-6; CDR3 protein: CAWMPGTGLSPLHF; CDR3 DNA: TGTGCCTGGATGCCGGGGACAGGGCTGTCACCCCTCCACTTT
V gene: TRBV10-2; clone size: many; D gene: -; J gene: TRBJ2-3; CDR3 protein: CASSLNTDTQYF; CDR3 DNA: TGCGCCAGCAGCCTAAACACAGATACGCAGTATTTT